These 27 T cell receptor beta chains came from one sample sequenced in a study of Graves' ophthalmopathy and Graves' hyperthyroidism. Transcripts of RNA were the source for amplifying TCR beta CDR3 regions. HTBI primers primed a first-round RT-PCR, and a second-round multiplex PCR followed. TCRdb ran MiXCR on the multiplex PCR reads and lists one entry per CDR3 protein. The data contain 350,000 to 450,000 distinct CDR3 sequences, approximately 21% of them singletons. The sequencing sample was made of peripheral blood. The origin of the receptors is a woman under 30 with stable Graves' hyperthyroidism.

The sample holds a few counts of this clonotype. Just one base apart from a much larger clone, this may be a read error. The chain has TRBV5-1 and TRBJ1-2; D unclear. The CDR3 runs to 14 residues. Germline CDR1 and CDR2: SGHRS and YFSETQ. CDR3 bases: TGCGCCATCAGCTTGGACGGAGGGTCCTATGGCTACACCTTC. Amino acid sequence: CAISLDGGSYGYTF. The variable domain in full, completed from reference TRBV5-1 and TRBJ1-2, reads KAGVTQTPRYLIKTRGQQVTLSCSPISGHRSVSWYQQTPGQGLQFLFEYFSETQRNKGNFPGRFSGRQFSNSRSEMNVSTLELGDSALYLCAISLDGGSYGYTFGSGTRLTVV.

This clonotype was picked up many times. In DNA form, the CDR3 reads TGTGCCATCAGTGTAGAAGCGGCCGAACGGACCCAGTACTTC. Residues: CAISVEAAERTQYF. The chain couples TRBV10-3 to TRBJ2-5; tentatively, D is TRBD2 (5 bases). The length of the CDR3 is 14 residues. The germline gives CDR1 ENHRY, CDR2 SYGVKD. Trimming took off 4 bases at V and 7 bases at J, with 16 bases between the two ends.

CDR3 residues: CASSVDRGLDTGELFF. DNA of the CDR3: TGCGCCAGCAGTGTCGACAGGGGGCTTGACACCGGGGAGCTGTTTTTT. The genes are TRBV10-2 and TRBJ2-2; TRBD1 matches 10 bases. V lost 4 bases and J lost 3; bases outside the gene matches: 5. The CDR3 totals 16 residues. Germline lookup yields CDR1 WSHSY and CDR2 SAAADI.

This clonotype was observed at least ten times. The chain joins TRBV3-1 to TRBJ2-2; D unclear. The CDR3 is 16 residues long. The V and J ends lost 1 base and 5 bases respectively, with 14 bases between them. Germline lookup yields CDR1 LGHDT and CDR2 YNNKEL (reference sequence). The CDR3 bases are TGTGCCAGCAGCCAAGTCGGAGCAGGATCGACCGGGGAGCTGTTTTTT. It encodes CASSQVGAGSTGELFF.

This clonotype has a count of ten or more. The CDR3 DNA follows: TGTGCCAGCAGTTTAAGGGCCTCCTACGAGCAGTACTTC. This codes for CASSLRASYEQYF. The J gene is TRBJ2-7, the V gene TRBV27; no firm D call. This CDR3 region has 13 residues. Trimming shortened V by 2 bases and J by 0 bases, and 5 bases separated the two germline ends. In germline, CDR1 is MNHEY, CDR2 SMNVEV (reference sequence).

This clonotype was picked up many times. The rearrangement uses TRBV28 and TRBJ2-7, with D perhaps TRBD2 (5 bases). Per germline, CDR1 MDHEN and CDR2 SYDVKM. Between the trimmed V and J ends, which lost 7 bases and 2 bases, there was a span of 15 bases. The CDR3 consists of 14 residues. The DNA of the CDR3 is TGTGCCAGCAACCCGGACTCCGAGACCTACGAGCAGTACTTC. This sequence encodes CASNPDSETYEQYF.

The J gene is TRBJ2-2, the V gene TRBV24-1, with 10 nucleotides matching TRBD2. Germline lookup yields CDR1 KGHDR and CDR2 SFDVKD. With 3 bases clipped from V and 7 bases from J, the junction kept 4 bases outside the gene matches. This CDR3 spans 15 amino acids. The CDR3 sequence: CATSDLTSGVGELFF. The CDR3 coding sequence is TGTGCCACCAGTGATCTAACTAGCGGGGTCGGGGAGCTGTTTTTT.

This clonotype was detected ten times or more. This chain uses TRBV2 with TRBJ1-2; D gene uncertain. Trimming shortened V by 6 bases and J by 3 bases, and 11 bases separated the two germline ends. The germline V gene encodes CDR1 SNHLY and CDR2 FYNNEI. The CDR3 sequence is 13 residues long. CDR3 region: CASRQTDDYGYTF. In DNA form, the CDR3 reads TGTGCCAGCAGGCAGACGGATGACTATGGCTACACCTTC. Filled out from reference TRBV2 and TRBJ1-2, the complete variable domain reads EPEVTQTPSHQVTQMGQEVILRCVPISNHLYFYWYRQILGQKVEFLVSFYNNEISEKSEIFDDQFSVERPDGSNFTLKIRSTKLEDSAMYFCASRQTDDYGYTFGSGTRLTVV.

V gene TRBV19 combines with J gene TRBJ2-1; D ambiguous. The CDR3 has 13 amino acids. Germline loops: CDR1 LNHDA, CDR2 SQIVND (reference sequence). Trimming took off 7 bases at V and 4 bases at J, with 11 bases between the two ends. The CDR3 sequence is CASKLAGYNEQFF. Here the CDR3 DNA reads TGTGCCAGTAAACTGGCCGGGTACAATGAGCAGTTCTTC.

J is TRBJ2-2 and V is TRBV7-3; TRBD1 matches at 8 bases. V was pared by 0 bases and J by 3 bases, with 3 bases of the junction left unmatched. Looked up from germline, CDR1 is SGHTA and CDR2 is FQGTGA. The CDR3 contains 16 residues. The DNA of the CDR3 is TGTGCCAGCAGCTTAACGGCAGGGGGCTACACCGGGGAGCTGTTTTTT. This gives the protein CASSLTAGGYTGELFF.

This clonotype was seen many times. This chain links TRBV6-5 with TRBJ1-6; D may be TRBD1 (6 bases). CDR1 is MNHEY and CDR2 is SVGAGI in the germline V gene. V was trimmed by 2 bases and J by 9 bases, leaving 11 bases between them. CDR3 length equals 14 residues. CDR3 coding DNA: TGTGCCAGCAGTTACCTACAGGGAGGTTCACCCCTCCACTTT. It is translated as CASSYLQGGSPLHF.

There are many counts of this clonotype. This chain links TRBV20-1 with TRBJ2-5, with D uncertain. The CDR3 consists of 14 residues. Germline CDR1 DFQATT, CDR2 SNEGSKA (reference sequence). Trimming left V 2 bases short and J 2 bases short, with 12 bases between. The CDR3 loop reads CSARTGGPQETQYF. The CDR3 DNA follows: TGCAGTGCTAGAACCGGCGGCCCACAAGAGACCCAGTACTTC.

This clonotype was picked up many times. The chain combines TRBV28 with TRBJ1-6; 7 bases are shared with TRBD1. The CDR3 contains 15 residues. Germline assignment: CDR1 MDHEN and CDR2 SYDVKM. The junction had 9 bases not matched to a gene; V was cut back by 6 bases and J by 7 bases. CDR3 nucleotide sequence: TGTGCCAGCAGCACACCAGGGGGGGGCAATTCACCCCTCCACTTT. Translation: CASSTPGGGNSPLHF.

This chain joins TRBV28 and TRBJ1-1, with a possible D match to TRBD1 (5 bases). Trimming removed 7 bases from V and 4 bases from J, with 13 bases in between. The CDR3 is made up of 13 amino acids. Looked up from germline, CDR1 is MDHEN and CDR2 is SYDVKM. DNA for the CDR3: TGTGCCAGCACCTTGGGACGGACCACTGAAGCTTTCTTT. Translated, it gives CASTLGRTTEAFF.

V and J are TRBV6-5 and TRBJ1-5, with D possibly TRBD1 on 5 matching bases. The germline gives CDR1 MNHEY, CDR2 SVGAGI. The CDR3 has 13 amino acids. Trimming left V 1 base short and J 9 bases short, with 10 bases between. The DNA of the CDR3 is TGTGCCAGCAGTTACTGGACGGGGGGGCCCCAGCATTTT. Its translation: CASSYWTGGPQHF.

V usage is TRBV19 and J usage is TRBJ2-7; 10 positions match TRBD1. J was trimmed by 0 bases and V by 7 bases; bases with no gene match: 12. The CDR3 is made up of 17 amino acids. The germline V gene encodes CDR1 LNHDA and CDR2 SQIVND (reference sequence). The DNA of the CDR3 is TGTGCCAGTAATCCCGAGACAGGGGGCATAGACTCCTACGAGCAGTACTTC. Amino acids: CASNPETGGIDSYEQYF.

This clonotype was detected many times. V gene TRBV10-3 combines with J gene TRBJ1-2, with D possibly matching TRBD1 (5 bases). This CDR3 region has 12 residues. Trimming took 3 bases from V and 5 from J, leaving 7 bases between them. CDR1 is ENHRY, CDR2 SYGVKD, per germline. CDR3 amino acids: CAISDRDYGYTF. In DNA form, the CDR3 reads TGTGCCATCAGTGACAGGGATTATGGCTACACCTTC.

This clonotype came up many times. The V gene is TRBV11-1, the J gene TRBJ2-7; 10 nucleotides match TRBD2. The V segment lost 3 bases and the J segment 0 bases; nucleotides outside the gene matches: 14. The CDR3 totals 19 residues. Germline CDR1 and CDR2: SGHAT and FQDESV (reference sequence). CDR3 DNA sequence: TGTGCCAGCAGCTTTGGTGCCGGACGGACTAGCGGAAACTCCTACGAGCAGTACTTC. Its protein product is CASSFGAGRTSGNSYEQYF.

The chain has TRBV6-1 and TRBJ1-2; D gene unclear. Per germline, CDR1 MNHNS and CDR2 SASEGT. Trimming pared 6 bases from V and 3 bases from J, leaving 8 bases between. The CDR3 covers 12 residues. CDR3 in amino acids: CASRAADYGYTF. CDR3 bases: TGTGCCAGCAGGGCGGCAGACTATGGCTACACCTTC.

In its sample, this clonotype was seen many times. The chain links TRBV28 to TRBJ1-2, with D perhaps TRBD1 (5 bases). This CDR3 region has 13 residues. The germline V gene encodes CDR1 MDHEN and CDR2 SYDVKM. V was trimmed by 3 bases and J by 5 bases, leaving 10 bases between them. This CDR3 is CASSFRERYGYTF. DNA of the CDR3: TGTGCCAGCAGTTTCAGGGAGCGGTATGGCTACACCTTC.

In its sample, this clonotype was seen many times. This rearrangement joins TRBV29-1 to TRBJ2-7; weak D call: TRBD2 (5 bases). V was cut by 0 bases and J by 7 bases, with 10 bases left in between. Germline CDR1 and CDR2: SQVTM and ANQGSEA. There are 12 residues in the CDR3. The chain's CDR3 is CSVEERAREQYF. The CDR3 bases are TGCAGCGTTGAAGAGAGGGCTCGTGAGCAGTACTTC.

This clonotype was detected many times. The chain recombines TRBV4-1 with TRBJ2-7, with D hard to call. The ends were cut back, 0 bases at V and 2 bases at J, with 5 bases in the middle. Germline CDR1 MGHRA, CDR2 YSYEKL. The CDR3 loop spans 13 amino acids. The CDR3 DNA reads TGCGCCAGCAGCCAAGATTTTGCCTACGAGCAGTACTTC. This codes for CASSQDFAYEQYF.

The sample holds a few counts of this clonotype. The gene calls are TRBV12-3 or TRBV12-4 and TRBJ1-3; no reliable D call. There are 14 residues in the CDR3. Trimming took 3 bases from V and 3 from J, leaving 9 bases between them. CDR3 amino acids: CASSFGESGNTIYF. The CDR3 coding sequence is TGTGCCAGCAGTTTTGGGGAAAGTGGAAACACCATATATTTT.

This clonotype appeared many times. The chain joins TRBV6-5 to TRBJ1-3; D unclear. CDR1 MNHEY and CDR2 SVGAGI come from the germline V gene. V was trimmed by 2 bases and J by 3 bases, leaving 8 bases between them. The CDR3 is 14 residues long. CDR3: CASSYRENGNTIYF. The CDR3 DNA is TGTGCCAGCAGTTACAGGGAGAATGGAAACACCATATATTTT.

This clonotype was seen repeatedly, ten times or more. The J gene is TRBJ1-5, the V gene TRBV2; TRBD1 agrees at 9 bases. Germline loops: CDR1 SNHLY, CDR2 FYNNEI. The V and J ends lost 6 bases and 1 base, in that order; junction bases with no gene match: 7. The length of the CDR3 is 16 residues. CDR3 coding DNA: TGTGCCAGCAGACAGGGACAGGGTGGGAGCAATCAGCCCCAGCATTTT. It is translated as CASRQGQGGSNQPQHF. Full variable domain (rest looked up from reference TRBV2 and TRBJ1-5): EPEVTQTPSHQVTQMGQEVILRCVPISNHLYFYWYRQILGQKVEFLVSFYNNEISEKSEIFDDQFSVERPDGSNFTLKIRSTKLEDSAMYFCASRQGQGGSNQPQHFGDGTRLSIL.

CDR3 sequence reads: CAWSVRSSYNSPLHF. The CDR3 region has the DNA TGTGCCTGGAGTGTACGGAGCTCCTATAATTCACCCCTCCACTTT. V and J are TRBV30 and TRBJ1-6; no clear D gene. Germline loops: CDR1 GTSNPN, CDR2 SVGIG (reference sequence). CDR3 length: 15 amino acids. Trimming cost V 0 bases and J 0 bases, with 6 bases left between them.

Note on this clonotype: This may come from a read error, since a much larger clone is one base off. The chain recombines TRBV6-5 with TRBJ1-5, with 8 bases fitting TRBD1. There are 15 residues in the CDR3. CDR1 MNHEY and CDR2 SVGAGI come from the germline V gene. The CDR3 here is CASSSGQGANQPLHF. CDR3 nucleotides: TGTGCCAGCAGTTCAGGGCAGGGGGCGAATCAGCCCCTGCATTTT.